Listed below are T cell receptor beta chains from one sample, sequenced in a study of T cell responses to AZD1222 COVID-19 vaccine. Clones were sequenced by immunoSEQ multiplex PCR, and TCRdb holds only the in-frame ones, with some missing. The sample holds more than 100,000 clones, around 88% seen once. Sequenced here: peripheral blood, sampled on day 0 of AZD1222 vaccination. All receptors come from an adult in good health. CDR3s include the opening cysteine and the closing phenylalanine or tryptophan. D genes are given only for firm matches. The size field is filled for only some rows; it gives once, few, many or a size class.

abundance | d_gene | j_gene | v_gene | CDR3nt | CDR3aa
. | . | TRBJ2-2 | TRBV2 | TGTGCCATCTTAATTCGACAGACCGGGGAGCTGTTTTTT | CAILIRQTGELFF
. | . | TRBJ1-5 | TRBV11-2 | TGTGCCAGCAGCTTAGATCGGGCAGGGCAGCCCCAGCATTTT | CASSLDRAGQPQHF
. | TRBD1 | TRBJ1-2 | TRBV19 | TGTGCCAGTAGGAAAGTCCGGGACAGGAAAAACTATGGCTACACCTTC | CASRKVRDRKNYGYTF
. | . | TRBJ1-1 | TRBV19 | TGTGCCAGTAGACGACAGCCTAACACTGAAGCTTTCTTT | CASRRQPNTEAFF
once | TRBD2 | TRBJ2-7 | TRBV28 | TGTGCCAGCAGTTCTCCGGGGGGCGAGCAGTACTTC | CASSSPGGEQYF
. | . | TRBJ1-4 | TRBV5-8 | TGTGCCAGCAGCTTGCAGGGAACTAATGAAAAACTGTTTTTT | CASSLQGTNEKLFF
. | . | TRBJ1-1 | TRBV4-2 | TGTGCCAGCAGCCAAGAACTGAGCCTACCTACCACTGAAGCTTTCTTT | CASSQELSLPTTEAFF
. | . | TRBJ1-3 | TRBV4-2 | TGTGCCAGCAGCCAAGAAGTCAGGGGTCGGGGAAACACCATATATTTT | CASSQEVRGRGNTIYF
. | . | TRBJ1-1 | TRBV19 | TGTGCCACTCACCCGGGCAGGATGAACACTGAAGCTTTCTTT | CATHPGRMNTEAFF
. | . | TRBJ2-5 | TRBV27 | TGTGCCAGCAGTGAACAGGGCCCAGAGACCCAGTACTTC | CASSEQGPETQYF
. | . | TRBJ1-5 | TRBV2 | TGTGCCAGCAGTGATGAGGTTAATCAGCCCCAGCATTTT | CASSDEVNQPQHF
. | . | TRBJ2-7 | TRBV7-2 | TGTGCCAGCAGCTCCCCGCCGGGGGATTACGAGCAGTACTTC | CASSSPPGDYEQYF
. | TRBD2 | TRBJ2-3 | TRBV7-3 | TGTGCCAGCAGCCCAGGACTAGCGGGGAGGGCAGATACGCAGTATTTT | CASSPGLAGRADTQYF
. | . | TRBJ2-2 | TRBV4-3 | TGCGCCAGTAGGGGGGGTGGGGACACCGGGGAGCTGTTTTTT | CASRGGGDTGELFF
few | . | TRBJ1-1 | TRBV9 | TGTGCCAGCAGCGTTTGGGATTCGAACACTGAAGCTTTCTTT | CASSVWDSNTEAFF
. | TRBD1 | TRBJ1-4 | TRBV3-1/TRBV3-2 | TGTGCCAGCAGCCAAGATAAGACAGGGACTAATGAAAAACTGTTTTTT | CASSQDKTGTNEKLFF
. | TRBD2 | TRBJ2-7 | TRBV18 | TGTGCCAGCTCACCCTCCGGGAGGGGGGAGCCCTACGAGCAGTACTTC | CASSPSGRGEPYEQYF
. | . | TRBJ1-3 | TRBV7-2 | TGTGCCAGCAGCTTATTTCGGCAAGTCTCTGGAAACACCATATATTTT | CASSLFRQVSGNTIYF
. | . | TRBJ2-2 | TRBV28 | TGTGCCAGCAGTTTAACGCAGAACGGGGAGCTGTTTTTT | CASSLTQNGELFF
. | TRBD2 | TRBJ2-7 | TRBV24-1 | TGTGCCACCAGTGATTCCTCGGGACTAAGAATGTACTTC | CATSDSSGLRMYF
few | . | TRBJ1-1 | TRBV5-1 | TGCGCCAGCAGCCAAGGTTCGGGGGCTAACACTGAAGCTTTCTTT | CASSQGSGANTEAFF